Listed below are T cell receptor beta chains from one sample, sequenced in a study of blood T cell repertoires in COVID-19. The method was immunoSEQ multiplex PCR; TCRdb's version includes in-frame clones alone and lacks a portion of them. This table has 140,000 or so clones, just under 80% appearing once. The source material was peripheral blood. The receptors shown here come from a woman aged 55-70 years with acute or convalescent COVID-19. CDR3s include the opening cysteine and the closing phenylalanine or tryptophan. A D gene is named only where the DNA matches it firmly. A row's size may be missing; if present it is once, few, many or a size class.

CDR3 protein | CDR3 DNA | J gene | V gene | clone size | D gene
CASKPSGTKNTEAFF | TGCGCCAGCAAACCGTCAGGGACAAAAAACACTGAAGCTTTCTTT | TRBJ1-1 | TRBV5-1 | NA | NA
CASSLTSGGFTGELFF | TGCGCCAGCAGCCTGACTAGCGGGGGATTCACCGGGGAGCTGTTTTTT | TRBJ2-2 | TRBV4-1 | NA | TRBD2
CASSATRGGEQFF | TGTGCCAGCAGCGCAACCCGGGGTGGTGAGCAGTTCTTC | TRBJ2-1 | TRBV13 | NA | NA
CASSQALGNTIYF | TGTGCCAGCAGCCAAGCCCTCGGGAACACCATATATTTT | TRBJ1-3 | TRBV14 | NA | NA
CASSPLGTTYNSPLHF | TGTGCCAGCAGCCCCCTAGGGACAACCTATAATTCACCCCTCCACTTT | TRBJ1-6 | TRBV14 | NA | NA
CATNRRAGGDQETQYF | TGTGCCACCAATCGGAGGGCGGGAGGGGACCAAGAGACCCAGTACTTC | TRBJ2-5 | TRBV5-4 | once | TRBD2
CASSPKVAVTQYF | TGTGCCAGCAGCCCAAAGGTAGCGGTCACGCAGTATTTT | TRBJ2-3 | TRBV12-3/TRBV12-4 | NA | NA
CASSLAPAARGANYGYTF | TGTGCCAGCAGCTTAGCGCCGGCAGCTCGGGGAGCTAACTATGGCTACACCTTC | TRBJ1-2 | TRBV7-2 | NA | NA
CASSRVGTANTEAFF | TGTGCCAGCAGCCGAGTCGGGACAGCGAACACTGAAGCTTTCTTT | TRBJ1-1 | TRBV7-9 | NA | TRBD1
CASRVLAGGDYEQFF | TGTGCCAGCAGGGTACTAGCGGGAGGGGACTATGAGCAGTTCTTC | TRBJ2-1 | TRBV6-5 | NA | TRBD2
CASSLKYGQVRTDTQYF | TGTGCCAGCAGTCTAAAATACGGACAAGTTCGCACAGATACGCAGTATTTT | TRBJ2-3 | TRBV27 | few | NA
CASSVGDSGRSGELFF | TGTGCCAGCAGCGTAGGGGATAGCGGGAGATCCGGGGAGCTGTTTTTT | TRBJ2-2 | TRBV9 | NA | TRBD2
CASSFTGGGTDTQYF | TGTGCCAGCAGCTTCACAGGGGGCGGCACAGATACGCAGTATTTT | TRBJ2-3 | TRBV11-2 | NA | TRBD1
CASSLTWGGGSYNSPLHF | TGTGCCAGCAGTCTTACCTGGGGGGGAGGCTCCTATAATTCACCCCTCCACTTT | TRBJ1-6 | TRBV3-1/TRBV3-2 | NA | NA
CAISDPTGGLYEQYF | TGTGCCATCAGTGACCCGACAGGGGGTTTGTACGAGCAGTACTTC | TRBJ2-7 | TRBV10-3 | NA | TRBD1
CASSLEWPQAFF | TGTGCCAGCAGCTTGGAGTGGCCCCAGGCTTTCTTT | TRBJ1-1 | TRBV5-8 | NA | NA
CASSPGTSGRTPYNEQFF | TGTGCCAGCAGCCCGGGGACTAGCGGGAGGACCCCCTACAATGAGCAGTTCTTC | TRBJ2-1 | TRBV7-9 | NA | TRBD2
CASSFSGTGGYGYTF | TGTGCCAGCAGTTTTTCCGGGACAGGGGGCTATGGCTACACCTTC | TRBJ1-2 | TRBV27 | NA | TRBD1
CASSVLALNEQFF | TGTGCCAGCAGTGTTTTAGCACTGAATGAGCAGTTCTTC | TRBJ2-1 | TRBV2 | NA | NA
CASSFTGVFGNTIYF | TGTGCCAGCAGCTTTACAGGGGTTTTTGGAAACACCATATATTTT | TRBJ1-3 | TRBV11-2 | NA | TRBD1
CASSPLSGRADSKETQYF | TGTGCCAGCAGTCCGCTTAGCGGGAGGGCCGACTCGAAAGAGACCCAGTACTTC | TRBJ2-5 | TRBV27 | medium-sized | TRBD2
CASSEWTSGKNEQFF | TGTGCCAGCAGTGAATGGACTAGCGGGAAAAATGAGCAGTTCTTC | TRBJ2-1 | TRBV25-1 | NA | TRBD2
CASWREFGEQYF | TGTGCCAGCTGGCGGGAGTTCGGCGAGCAGTACTTC | TRBJ2-7 | TRBV27 | NA | TRBD2
CASSDGTSGYNEQFF | TGTGCCAGCAGTGACGGGACTAGCGGGTACAATGAGCAGTTCTTC | TRBJ2-1 | TRBV27 | many | TRBD2
CVRSLDRSGRGRTGELFF | TGTGTCAGAAGCTTAGATCGATCAGGCAGGGGAAGGACCGGGGAGCTGTTTTTT | TRBJ2-2 | TRBV7-5 | NA | NA
CATSRDGLYGYTF | TGTGCCACCAGCAGAGATGGACTCTATGGCTACACCTTC | TRBJ1-2 | TRBV15 | once | NA
CASSLTGHYQETQYF | TGCGCCAGCAGCCTTACGGGACACTACCAAGAGACCCAGTACTTC | TRBJ2-5 | TRBV5-1 | NA | NA
CASSIRNRGQPQHF | TGTGCCAGTAGTATAAGGAACCGGGGTCAGCCCCAGCATTTT | TRBJ1-5 | TRBV19 | once | NA
CASSYGGTEAFF | TGTGCCAGCAGCTACGGGGGGACTGAAGCTTTCTTT | TRBJ1-1 | TRBV7-9 | once | NA
CASTSLAGGQEQYF | TGTGCCAGCACCTCACTAGCGGGAGGGCAAGAGCAGTACTTC | TRBJ2-7 | TRBV2 | NA | TRBD2
CATSSGSTDTQYF | TGTGCCACCTCTAGCGGAAGCACAGATACGCAGTATTTT | TRBJ2-3 | TRBV24-1 | NA | TRBD2
CASSDRDRTYEQYF | TGCGCCAGCAGTGACCGGGACAGGACCTACGAGCAGTACTTC | TRBJ2-7 | TRBV10-2 | NA | TRBD1
CASTTEGAGEFF | TGCGCCAGCACCACCGAGGGGGCAGGGGAGTTCTTC | TRBJ2-1 | TRBV5-1 | NA | TRBD1
CASSLFTTDPTDTQYF | TGTGCCAGCAGTTTATTTACCACAGATCCCACAGATACGCAGTATTTT | TRBJ2-3 | TRBV27 | NA | NA
CASSPLTGFEQYF | TGTGCCAGCAGTCCACTGACAGGATTCGAGCAGTACTTC | TRBJ2-7 | TRBV27 | NA | NA
CASSQDVGGGRSNYGYTF | TGTGCCAGCAGCCAAGATGTCGGAGGAGGCCGATCTAACTATGGCTACACCTTC | TRBJ1-2 | TRBV3-1/TRBV3-2 | NA | NA
CASSLVGQGNGYTF | TGTGCCAGCAGCTTGGTGGGTCAGGGCAATGGCTACACCTTC | TRBJ1-2 | TRBV5-4 | NA | NA
CSARQYNEQFF | TGCAGTGCTAGACAATACAATGAGCAGTTCTTC | TRBJ2-1 | TRBV20-1 | NA | NA
CASSDSGRGTYNEQFF | TGTGCCAGCAGTGACTCGGGCAGGGGAACCTACAATGAGCAGTTCTTC | TRBJ2-1 | TRBV6-4 | NA | NA
CASGAGGGSGDTQYF | TGTGCCAGCGGTGCCGGGGGCGGGAGTGGCGATACGCAGTATTTT | TRBJ2-3 | TRBV7-9 | NA | NA
CATRRGAEAFF | TGTGCCACCCGCCGGGGAGCTGAAGCTTTCTTT | TRBJ1-1 | TRBV28 | once | NA
CASSRDSPYFADTQYF | TGTGCCAGCTCAAGAGATTCGCCTTACTTCGCAGATACGCAGTATTTT | TRBJ2-3 | TRBV18 | NA | NA
CASSAPRGGNQPQHF | TGTGCCAGTAGTGCCCCGCGGGGAGGGAATCAGCCCCAGCATTTT | TRBJ1-5 | TRBV19 | NA | NA
CASTDNNEETQYF | TGTGCCAGCACCGACAATAACGAAGAGACCCAGTACTTC | TRBJ2-5 | TRBV27 | NA | NA
CASSYSLQGNSPLHF | TGTGCCAGCAGTTACTCGTTACAGGGAAATTCACCCCTCCACTTT | TRBJ1-6 | TRBV6-6 | NA | NA
CAIRAGGPTDTQYF | TGTGCCATCAGGGCGGGAGGGCCGACAGATACGCAGTATTTT | TRBJ2-3 | TRBV10-3 | once | TRBD2
CASSARHLAGNEQFF | TGTGCCAGCAGCGCCCGTCACCTAGCGGGGAATGAGCAGTTCTTC | TRBJ2-1 | TRBV9 | once | TRBD2
CASTPTHILSSYEQYF | TGTGCCAGCACCCCTACTCATATCTTGAGCTCCTACGAGCAGTACTTC | TRBJ2-7 | TRBV14 | once | NA
CAWSVGQQGREKLFF | TGTGCCTGGAGTGTGGGACAACAGGGACGGGAAAAACTGTTTTTT | TRBJ1-4 | TRBV30 | NA | NA
CASSLSGGGQALYGYTF | TGTGCCAGCAGTTTATCTGGAGGGGGACAGGCCCTCTATGGCTACACCTTC | TRBJ1-2 | TRBV28 | NA | TRBD1
CASSPTSGRISNEQFF | TGTGCCAGCAGTCCGACTAGCGGGAGGATTTCTAATGAGCAGTTCTTC | TRBJ2-1 | TRBV27 | NA | TRBD2
CASSEGTGLFYGYTF | TGTGCCAGCAGTGAGGGGACAGGGCTATTTTATGGCTACACCTTC | TRBJ1-2 | TRBV6-1 | NA | TRBD1
CASTRTGGNTEAFF | TGTGCCAGCACCCGGACAGGGGGGAACACTGAAGCTTTCTTT | TRBJ1-1 | TRBV6-5 | NA | TRBD1